This T cell receptor beta chain was recorded in a study of blood T cell repertoires in COVID-19. In germline, CDR1 is MDHEN, CDR2 SYDVKM. The CDR3 loop spans 19 amino acids. The junction had 13 bases not matched to a gene; V was cut back by 4 bases and J by 4 bases. Using immunoSEQ multiplex PCR, the repertoire was profiled, and TCRdb retains in-frame clones only, with some absent. The table lists 97,000 or so clones, almost 80% of them singletons. Sequencing was done on a sample of peripheral blood. The source of this sequence is a man between 60 and 70 years old with active or convalescent COVID-19. V usage is TRBV28 and J usage is TRBJ2-1; TRBD2 aligns across 13 bases. CDR3 sequence (DNA): TGTGCCAGCAGTTCCCCCTGGACTAGCGGGAGATGGGGTTACAATGAGCAGTTCTTC. Its translation is CASSSPWTSGRWGYNEQFF. The complete variable domain, with remaining parts taken from reference TRBV28 and TRBJ2-1, reads DVKVTQSSRYLVKRTGEKVFLECVQDMDHENMFWYRQDPGLGLRLIYFSYDVKMKEKGDIPEGYSVSREKKERFSLILESASTNQTSMYLCASSSPWTSGRWGYNEQFFGPGTRLTVL.